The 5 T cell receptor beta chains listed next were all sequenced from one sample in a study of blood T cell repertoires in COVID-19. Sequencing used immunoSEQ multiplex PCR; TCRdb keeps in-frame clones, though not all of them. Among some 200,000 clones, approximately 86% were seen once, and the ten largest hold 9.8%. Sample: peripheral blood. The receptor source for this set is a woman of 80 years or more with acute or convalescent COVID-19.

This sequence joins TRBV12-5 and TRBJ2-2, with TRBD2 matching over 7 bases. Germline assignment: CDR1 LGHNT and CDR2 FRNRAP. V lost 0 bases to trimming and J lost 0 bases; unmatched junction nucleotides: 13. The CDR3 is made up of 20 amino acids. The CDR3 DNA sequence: TGTGCTAGTGGTTTGGTACCCAGGGCTAGCGGTTTCGCGAACACCGGGGAGCTGTTTTTT. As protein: CASGLVPRASGFANTGELFF. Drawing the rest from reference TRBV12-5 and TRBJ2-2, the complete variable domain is DARVTQTPRHKVTEMGQEVTMRCQPILGHNTVFWYRQTMMQGLELLAYFRNRAPLDDSGMPKDRFSAEMPDATLATLKIQPSEPRDSAVYFCASGLVPRASGFANTGELFFGEGSRLTVL.

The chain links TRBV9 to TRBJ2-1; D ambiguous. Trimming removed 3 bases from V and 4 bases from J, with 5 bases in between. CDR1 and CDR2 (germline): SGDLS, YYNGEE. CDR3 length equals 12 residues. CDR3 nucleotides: TGTGCCAGCAGCGCCTCGTACAATGAGCAGTTCTTC. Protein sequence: CASSASYNEQFF.

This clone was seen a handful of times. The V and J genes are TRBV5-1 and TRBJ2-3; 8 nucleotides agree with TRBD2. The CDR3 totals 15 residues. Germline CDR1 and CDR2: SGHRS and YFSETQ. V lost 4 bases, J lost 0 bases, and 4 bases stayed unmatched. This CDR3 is CASSSGLASTDTQYF. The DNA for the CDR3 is TGCGCCAGCAGCAGCGGACTAGCTAGCACAGATACGCAGTATTTT.

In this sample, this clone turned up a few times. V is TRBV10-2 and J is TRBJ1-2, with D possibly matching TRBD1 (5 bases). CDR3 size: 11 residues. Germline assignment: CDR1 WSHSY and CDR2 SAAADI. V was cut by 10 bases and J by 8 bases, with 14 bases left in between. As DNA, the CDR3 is TGCGCCACCTTGGGAGGGGACGGCTACACCTTC. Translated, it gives CATLGGDGYTF.

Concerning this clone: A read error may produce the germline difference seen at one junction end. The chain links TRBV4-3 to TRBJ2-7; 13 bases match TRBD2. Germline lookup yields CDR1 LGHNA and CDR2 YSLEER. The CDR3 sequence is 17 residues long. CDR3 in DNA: TGCGCCCGCAGCCAGGGGGGGGGACTAGCGGGATCGTATGAGCAGTACTTC. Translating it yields CARSQGGGLAGSYEQYF.